This TCR beta chain was obtained from a study of T cell changes during pregnancy in multiple sclerosis. Clones were read by immunoSEQ multiplex PCR, and TCRdb kept only the in-frame ones, dropping some. Here the sample spans some 80,000 clones, roughly 90% being singletons. V shed 5 bases and J 2 bases; nucleotides not matched to a gene: 4. The germline V gene has CDR1 SNHLY and CDR2 FYNNEI. The CDR3 covers 14 residues. In its sample, this clone was seen once. This chain joins TRBV2 and TRBJ2-3; 7 positions match TRBD2. The clonotype was recovered from a female donor with multiple sclerosis, enrolled in a pregnancy study. The specimen was peripheral blood, collected in the first trimester of pregnancy. CDR3 amino acids: CASSSGLHTDTQYF. The CDR3 coding sequence is TGTGCCAGCAGTTCGGGACTACACACAGATACGCAGTATTTT. The whole variable domain, filled in from reference TRBV2 and TRBJ2-3, reads EPEVTQTPSHQVTQMGQEVILRCVPISNHLYFYWYRQILGQKVEFLVSFYNNEISEKSEIFDDQFSVERPDGSNFTLKIRSTKLEDSAMYFCASSSGLHTDTQYFGPGTRLTVL.